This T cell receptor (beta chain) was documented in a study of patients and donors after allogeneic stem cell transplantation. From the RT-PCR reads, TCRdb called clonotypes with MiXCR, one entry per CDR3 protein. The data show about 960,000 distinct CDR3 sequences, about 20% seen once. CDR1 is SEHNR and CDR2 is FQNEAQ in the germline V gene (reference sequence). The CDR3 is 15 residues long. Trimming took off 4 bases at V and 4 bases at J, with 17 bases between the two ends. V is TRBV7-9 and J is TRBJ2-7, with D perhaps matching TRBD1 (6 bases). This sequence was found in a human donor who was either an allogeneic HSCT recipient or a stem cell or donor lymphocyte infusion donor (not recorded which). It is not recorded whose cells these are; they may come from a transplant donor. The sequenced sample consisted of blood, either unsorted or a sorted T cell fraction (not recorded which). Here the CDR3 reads CASSSQGKRSYEQYF. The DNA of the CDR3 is TGTGCCAGCAGCTCACAGGGAAAGAGGTCTTACGAGCAGTACTTC. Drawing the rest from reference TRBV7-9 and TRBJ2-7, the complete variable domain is DTGVSQNPRHKITKRGQNVTFRCDPISEHNRLYWYRQTLGQGPEFLTYFQNEAQLEKSRLLSDRFSAERPKGSFSTLEIQRTEQGDSAMYLCASSSQGKRSYEQYFGPGTRLTVT.